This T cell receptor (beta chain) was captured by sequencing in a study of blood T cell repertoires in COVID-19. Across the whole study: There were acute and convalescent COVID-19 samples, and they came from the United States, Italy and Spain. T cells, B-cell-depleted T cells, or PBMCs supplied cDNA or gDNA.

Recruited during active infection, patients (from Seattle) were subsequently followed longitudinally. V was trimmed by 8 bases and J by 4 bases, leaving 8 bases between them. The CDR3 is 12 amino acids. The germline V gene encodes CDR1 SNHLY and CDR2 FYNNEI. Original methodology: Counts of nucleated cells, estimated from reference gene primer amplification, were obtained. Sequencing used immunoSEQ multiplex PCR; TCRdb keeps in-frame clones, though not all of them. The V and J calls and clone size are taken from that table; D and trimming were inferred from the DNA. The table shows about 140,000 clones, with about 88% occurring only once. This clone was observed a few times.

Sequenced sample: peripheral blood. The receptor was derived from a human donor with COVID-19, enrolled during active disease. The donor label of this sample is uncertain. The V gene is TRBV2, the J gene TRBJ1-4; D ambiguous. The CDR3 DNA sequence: TGTGCCAGCGGGCAGGATAATGAAAAACTGTTTTTT. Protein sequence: CASGQDNEKLFF.